These 29 T cell receptor beta chains share one sample of origin, sequenced in a study of molecular identifiers for immune sequencing clone quantification. TCRdb re-called the PCR reads with MiXCR, one entry per CDR3 protein. The repertoire holds roughly 320,000 distinct CDR3 sequences, with 20% to 25% as singletons. Sequenced material: naive CD8+ T cells from blood, with Jurkat cell RNA spiked in. Specified subset: FACS-sorted CD8+CD4-CCR7+CD45RA+ naive T cells. These TCRs come from a human donor in good health. Some libraries in this study had Jurkat cell RNA spiked in.

This clonotype was observed at least ten times. This chain links TRBV5-1 with TRBJ2-7; D unresolved. Per germline, CDR1 SGHRS and CDR2 YFSETQ. The CDR3 loop spans 15 amino acids. The V end lost 1 base, the J end lost 2 bases, and 13 bases lay between the germline ends. CDR3 amino acids: CASSLNFPPAYEQYF. CDR3 DNA: TGCGCCAGCAGCTTGAATTTCCCCCCCGCCTACGAGCAGTACTTC. Together with reference TRBV5-1 and TRBJ2-7, the CDR3 gives the full variable domain: KAGVTQTPRYLIKTRGQQVTLSCSPISGHRSVSWYQQTPGQGLQFLFEYFSETQRNKGNFPGRFSGRQFSNSRSEMNVSTLELGDSALYLCASSLNFPPAYEQYFGPGTRLTVT.

In this sample, this clonotype turned up many times. The junction departs from germline at one end; a sequencing error may be responsible. The rearrangement links TRBV19 to TRBJ2-7, with D tentatively TRBD1 (5 bases). This CDR3 contains 13 residues. CDR1 is LNHDA, CDR2 SQIVND, per germline (reference sequence). The CDR3 region is CASSIGQGYEQYF. CDR3 nucleotides: TGTGCCAGTAGCATAGGACAAGGCTACGAGCAGTACTTC.

At least ten counts were recorded for this clonotype. The J gene is TRBJ1-6, the V gene TRBV15, with D unresolved. This CDR3 spans 14 amino acids. Germline CDR1 is LNHNV and CDR2 is YYDKDF (reference sequence). V was cut by 2 bases and J by 13 bases, with 15 bases left in between. The CDR3 reads CATSRKVNRWPLHF. CDR3 nucleotide sequence: TGTGCCACCAGCAGAAAAGTTAACCGCTGGCCCCTCCACTTT.

This clonotype was observed at least ten times. V gene TRBV5-1 combines with J gene TRBJ2-1; D not certain. This CDR3 has 15 amino acids. Germline CDR1 is SGHRS and CDR2 is YFSETQ. Trimming pared 0 bases from V and 3 bases from J, leaving 10 bases between. CDR3 loop: CASSLGRSYYNEQFF. CDR3 nucleotides: TGCGCCAGCAGCTTGGGTCGCAGCTACTACAATGAGCAGTTCTTC.

The rearrangement uses TRBV11-2 and TRBJ2-1; the D gene is possibly TRBD1 (6 bases). CDR3 length: 19 amino acids. Trimming shortened V by 2 bases and J by 1 base, and 21 bases separated the two germline ends. CDR1 is SGHAT, CDR2 FQNNGV, per germline. Here the CDR3 DNA reads TGTGCCAGCAGCTTAATCCCTCCTTTAGACAGGAGATCCTACAATGAGCAGTTCTTC. It translates to CASSLIPPLDRRSYNEQFF.

A remark on this clonotype: The CDR3 ends on some other residue instead of the conserved phenylalanine or tryptophan, so this is likely a read error. No DNA is shown, since the ends of the CDR3 on it are uncertain; the CDR3 is the one TCRdb lists. The rearrangement joins TRBV6-2 or TRBV6-3 to TRBJ1-4; no check of the table's D call, TRBD1, against the DNA was made. Germline CDR1 reads MNHEY; CDR2 reads SVGEGT. The CDR3 length equals 20 residues, ends included. The CDR3 here is CASSSTQPKTWTGEDESVFY.

Turning to this clonotype: A single base separates this from a much larger clone, so it may be a read error. The chain has TRBV24-1 and TRBJ2-3; tentative D call: TRBD2 (6 bases). This CDR3 contains 14 residues. V was clipped by 7 bases and J by 2 bases, with 12 bases between them. Germline assignment: CDR1 KGHDR and CDR2 SFDVKD. Written as DNA, the CDR3 is TGTGCCACCAGGGGGGGACTGAACACAGATACGCAGTATTTT. It yields the protein CATRGGLNTDTQYF.

This clonotype was seen ten or more times. The chain couples TRBV13 to TRBJ2-7; TRBD2 matches 7 bases. Trimming at V came to 2 bases and at J to 2 bases, leaving 12 bases not matched to a gene. The CDR3 length is 17 residues. Germline loops: CDR1 PRHDT, CDR2 FYEKMQ (reference sequence). CDR3 nucleotides: TGTGCCAGCAGCTTATGGGGGTCGGGGGGAGAAGCCTACGAGCAGTACTTC. This codes for CASSLWGSGGEAYEQYF.

This clonotype was picked up a small number of times. One junction end disagrees with the germline gene, perhaps due to a read error. The V and J genes are TRBV20-1 and TRBJ1-2, with D maybe TRBD1 (6 bases). Germline V gene lookup returns CDR1 DFQATT and CDR2 SNEGSKA (reference sequence). The CDR3 consists of 14 residues. The CDR3, as DNA: TGCAGTGCTAGAAGACAGGAATTTTACTATGGCTGCACCTTC. Its protein is CSARRQEFYYGCTF.

This clonotype was detected ten times or more. This sequence joins TRBV15 and TRBJ1-5, with 7 bases that match TRBD1. The CDR3 is 13 residues long. Germline V lookup: CDR1 LNHNV, CDR2 YYDKDF (reference sequence). V was clipped by 6 bases and J by 7 bases; unmatched bases: 6. The CDR3 DNA is TGTGCCACCAGAGAGGGGGCTGGCCAGCCCCAGCATTTT. Protein sequence: CATREGAGQPQHF. The full variable domain, rest sourced from reference TRBV15 and TRBJ1-5, is DAMVIQNPRYQVTQFGKPVTLSCSQTLNHNVMYWYQQKSSQAPKLLFHYYDKDFNNEADTPDNFQSRRPNTSFCFLDIRSPGLGDTAMYLCATREGAGQPQHFGDGTRLSIL.

This clonotype was seen many times. This rearrangement joins TRBV7-9 to TRBJ2-3; TRBD2 matches 9 bases. The V gene end was trimmed by 4 bases and the J gene end by 3 bases; junction bases not matched to a gene: 11. CDR1 and CDR2 from the germline V gene are SEHNR and FQNEAQ (reference sequence). This CDR3 comprises 17 residues. In nucleotides, the CDR3 is TGTGCCAGCAGCTCGATTCTTAGCGGGAGAAGTACAGATACGCAGTATTTT. Translation gives CASSSILSGRSTDTQYF.

As for this clonotype: A much larger clone sits a single nucleotide away, making a read error possible. The chain couples TRBV25-1 to TRBJ2-1; D is perhaps TRBD2 (7 bases). Germline CDR1 is MGHDK and CDR2 is SYGVNS. This CDR3 has 16 amino acids. Trimming left V 11 bases short and J 3 bases short, with 23 bases between. CDR3 amino acids: CAGTERGRAGYNEQFF. The CDR3 region has the DNA TGTGCCGGCACCGAAAGGGGGAGGGCCGGCTACAATGAGCAGTTCTTC.

Only a few counts were recorded for this clonotype. The chain links TRBV10-3 to TRBJ2-1, with 10 bases lining up with TRBD2. CDR1 ENHRY and CDR2 SYGVKD come from the germline V gene. The CDR3 has 13 amino acids. V trimming: 5 bases; J trimming: 8 bases; junction bases outside the gene matches: 3. CDR3 nucleotides: TGTGCCATCAGTCCAGCGGGAGGGGATGAGCAGTTCTTC. It is translated as CAISPAGGDEQFF.

To note about this clonotype: A much larger clone differs by one base, so this may be a read error. Lacking the conserved final phenylalanine or tryptophan, this CDR3 likely reflects a read error. The gene calls are TRBV2 and TRBJ1-1; 9 nucleotides match TRBD1. After removal of 0 bases from V and 1 base from J, the junction contained 6 bases not matched to a gene. The CDR3 runs 17 residues. Germline lookup yields CDR1 SNHLY and CDR2 FYNNEI. CDR3 amino acids: CASSEATGGDWNTEAFL. The CDR3 DNA reads TGTGCCAGCAGTGAAGCCACAGGGGGCGATTGGAACACTGAAGCTTTCCTT.

This clonotype was detected ten times or more. CDR3: CASSSYTGGRGEQYF. The CDR3 DNA sequence: TGTGCCAGCAGTTCCTACACAGGGGGCAGGGGCGAGCAGTACTTC. The V call is TRBV27, the J call TRBJ2-7, with TRBD1 matching 9 bases. Trimming cost V 4 bases and J 6 bases; bases outside gene matches: 10. The CDR3 totals 15 residues. Germline V gene data show CDR1 as MNHEY and CDR2 as SMNVEV (reference sequence).

The chain recombines TRBV13 with TRBJ2-7, with unresolved D. Trimming pared 0 bases from V and 5 bases from J, leaving 14 bases between. There are 15 residues in the CDR3. CDR1 is PRHDT and CDR2 is FYEKMQ in the germline V gene (reference sequence). The CDR3 DNA reads TGTGCCAGCAGCTTAGGTCCTGGCGCCAGGAACGAGCAGTACTTC. It specifies CASSLGPGARNEQYF.

The chain combines TRBV3-1 with TRBJ2-4; TRBD1 is a possible D gene (6 bases). In germline, CDR1 is LGHDT, CDR2 YNNKEL (reference sequence). The CDR3 sequence is 17 residues long. Trimming cost V 8 bases and J 0 bases, with 20 bases left between them. Here the CDR3 reads CASGPLSDSLAKNIQYF. The CDR3 DNA reads TGTGCCAGCGGCCCACTATCGGACAGTCTAGCCAAAAACATTCAGTACTTC.

As DNA, the CDR3 is TGTGCCAGCAGCCTCCGGGGGGCGGGGGACTACCAAGAGACCCAGTACTTC. Encoded protein: CASSLRGAGDYQETQYF. This chain links TRBV7-8 with TRBJ2-5, with D possibly being TRBD2 (7 bases). This CDR3 has 17 residues. Trimming removed 5 bases at V and 0 bases at J, with 19 bases between. The V gene's germline CDR1 is SGHVS and CDR2 FQNEAQ. Supplemented by reference TRBV7-8 and TRBJ2-5, the full variable domain reads GAGVSQSPRYKVAKRGQDVALRCDPISGHVSLFWYQQALGQGPEFLTYFQNEAQLDKSGLPSDRFFAERPEGSVSTLKIQRTQQEDSAVYLCASSLRGAGDYQETQYFGPGTRLLVL.

This clonotype was counted many times. V gene TRBV4-3 combines with J gene TRBJ2-1; 7 bases map to TRBD1. The CDR3 consists of 15 residues. J gave up 3 bases and V 4 bases, and 6 bases lay outside the gene matches. Germline lookup yields CDR1 LGHNA and CDR2 YSLEER. The DNA for the CDR3 is TGCGCCAGCAGCCCGGGACAGAGACGCTACAATGAGCAGTTCTTC. Amino acid sequence: CASSPGQRRYNEQFF.

Many counts were recorded for this clonotype. The chain combines TRBV20-1 with TRBJ2-7; no clear D. Trimming pared 5 bases from V and 0 bases from J, leaving 11 bases between. CDR3 length: 13 residues. The germline V gene has CDR1 DFQATT and CDR2 SNEGSKA (reference sequence). CDR3: CSAWATDSYEQYF. The CDR3 region has the DNA TGCAGTGCTTGGGCTACCGACTCCTACGAGCAGTACTTC.

To note about this clonotype: It may be a read error: a sequence one base away is much more abundant. V gene TRBV5-6 combines with J gene TRBJ1-3; D ambiguous. Germline V gene data show CDR1 as SGHDT and CDR2 as YYEEEE. This CDR3 has 14 amino acids. The DNA for the CDR3 is TGTGCCAGCAGCTTTGGCAGCTCTGGAACCACCATATATTTT. This translates into CASSFGSSGTTIYF.

This clonotype was seen a few times. J is TRBJ2-5 and V is TRBV6-2 or TRBV6-3; tentatively, D is TRBD1 or TRBD2 (5 bases each). The germline CDR1 and CDR2 sequences are MNHEY and SVGEGT. The CDR3 has 15 amino acids. V lost 7 bases and J 9 bases, leaving 24 bases between the germline ends. The CDR3 reads CASTYTRDGELSQYF. CDR3 sequence (DNA): TGTGCCAGCACTTATACCCGGGACGGAGAATTGTCCCAGTACTTC.

Regarding this clonotype: Being one base from a much bigger clone, this may be a read error. This chain connects TRBV2 to TRBJ1-2; 7 bases fit TRBD1. V trimming: 6 bases; J trimming: 5 bases; junction bases outside the gene matches: 9. The CDR3 is made up of 14 amino acids. The germline gives CDR1 SNHLY, CDR2 FYNNEI. The CDR3 loop reads CASSLGQIKYGYTF. CDR3 DNA sequence: TGTGCCAGCAGCCTGGGACAGATAAAATATGGCTACACCTTC.

In the case of this clonotype: One end of the junction varies from germline; a read error may be responsible. CDR3: CACRWREGHDEQYF. CDR3 nucleotide sequence: TGTGCCTGCAGGTGGCGGGAGGGCCATGACGAGCAGTACTTC. The chain recombines TRBV6-5 with TRBJ2-7; 9 bases line up with TRBD2. The CDR3 has 14 residues. CDR1 MNHEY and CDR2 SVGAGI come from the germline V gene.

This clonotype was observed at least ten times. This chain joins TRBV20-1 and TRBJ1-1; perhaps TRBD1 as D (6 bases). Per the germline V gene, CDR1 is DFQATT and CDR2 is SNEGSKA (reference sequence). Trimming stripped 6 bases from V and 6 bases from J, with 14 bases between. CDR3 length: 12 amino acids. CDR3 amino acids: CSATLGGAEAFF. The CDR3 DNA follows: TGCAGTGCCACCCTGGGGGGCGCTGAAGCTTTCTTT.

The sample holds a few counts of this clonotype. The chain couples TRBV19 to TRBJ2-1; D is undetermined. Germline CDR1 is LNHDA and CDR2 is SQIVND (reference sequence). This CDR3 has 14 amino acids. V lost 3 bases and J lost 1, with 7 bases in between. In nucleotides, the CDR3 is TGTGCCAGTAGTATTCCCGGATCCTACAATGAGCAGTTCTTC. It encodes CASSIPGSYNEQFF.

On this clonotype: A read error is possible here, since a much larger clone lies one base away. J is TRBJ1-6 and V is TRBV4-3; possible D gene TRBD1, 6 bases. The germline gives CDR1 LGHNA, CDR2 YSLEER. The CDR3 sequence is 17 residues long. Written as DNA, the CDR3 is TGCGCCAGCAGCCAAGATTGGTCCGGGACACCTAATTCACCCCCCCACTTT. It is translated as CASSQDWSGTPNSPPHF.

This clonotype was observed at least ten times. This chain uses TRBV4-1 with TRBJ1-5; the match to TRBD1 covers 7 bases. Germline loops: CDR1 MGHRA, CDR2 YSYEKL. The CDR3 length is 15 residues. J was trimmed by 2 bases and V by 3 bases; bases with no gene match: 4. CDR3 in amino acids: CASSHWDRGNQPQHF. In DNA form, the CDR3 reads TGCGCCAGCAGCCACTGGGACAGAGGCAATCAGCCCCAGCATTTT.

Concerning this clonotype itself: Possible read error: a much larger clone is one base away. This rearrangement joins TRBV27 to TRBJ2-4, with a tentative D call TRBD2 (6 bases). The CDR3 is made up of 14 amino acids. In germline, CDR1 is MNHEY, CDR2 SMNVEV (reference sequence). The CDR3 loop reads CAGSLRGGKNIQYF. CDR3 DNA sequence: TGTGCCGGCAGTTTAAGGGGAGGCAAAAACATTCAGTACTTC.